This T cell receptor beta chain was sequenced in a study of molecular identifiers for immune sequencing clone quantification (dated by TCRdb to 2017 to 2018). General notes on the study: In a replicate experiment, RNA from about 20,000 or 100,000 naive CD8 T cells was split into five aliquots, four of which were sequenced. This methods study benchmarked molecular-identifier clustering-based TCR repertoire sequencing (MIDCIRS) and TCR RNA copy counting, using CD8 T cells to do so. General conclusions and limits of the study: In CMV-specific effector cells, over 99% of molecules were held by clones above 20 RNA copies, whereas under 1% of molecules were held by such clones in naive cells. The naive libraries included spiked-in Jurkat TCR RNA (roughly nine copies' worth), and this Jurkat TCR RNA is not part of the donor repertoire. Modeling indicated about 3 TCR RNA copies recovered per cell, compared with 7.5 to 10 by digital PCR, which implies a capture efficiency of approximately 30%. Identical TCR molecules sharing a barcode could cause highly expanded clone sizes to be underestimated. Spiked-in Jurkat TCR RNA equal to a single cell's worth was reported to be detectable even within 1,100,000 naive CD8 T cells. When barcode sub-clustering was left out, chimeric consensus sequences inflated TCR diversity, with chimeras reaching as high as 47%.

The CDR3 spans 16 residues, from the cysteine through the phenylalanine. The CDR3 DNA has 48 bases and is translated from base 1. CDR1 and CDR2, looked up from the germline V gene, are SGHTA and FQGNSA. Ends trimmed: V by 4 bases, J by 8 bases; bases unmatched to a gene: 11. Libraries were prepared through PCR. The data were produced on an Illumina HiSeq 4000. Bulk TCR libraries were made following a previously described method, with the TCR primers given in Table S5. The Qiagen AllPrep DNA/RNA kit was used to purify total RNA. Before any analysis, reads coming from multiple sequencing runs of the same library were combined into one pool. The authors processed their data as follows. Only reads with exact TCR constant sequence were kept, trimmed to 150 nt, and grouped by their 12-nt molecular barcodes. Reads in each barcode group were sub-clustered using a 15% Levenshtein threshold, and a quality-weighted consensus sequence was built for each RNA molecule. Non-functional sequences were discarded, and so were lower-count sequences lying one edit away from another sequence. On the basis of fitting two negative binomial distributions, barcode sub-clusters with fewer than 20% of the maximum read count were discarded. TCRdb reprocessed the public reads (quality trimming at Q25 with fastp, clone calling with MiXCR) and kept in-frame beta chains. Every CDR3 protein is listed once, alongside the most common genes and DNA of its rows. The V and J calls and clone size are TCRdb's, not the authors'. The table for this sample lists 40,000 to 50,000 distinct CDR3 sequences; under 25% of them were counted only once. Of the sample, roughly 1% is held by the ten largest clones.

Libraries of naive CD8 T cells were built from anywhere between about 20,000 and 1,000,000 sorted cells, with 10%, 30% or 50% of the purified RNA used. On a BD FACSAria II, naive CD8 T cells were FACS-sorted as CD8+CD4-CCR7+CD45RA+ and collected into RLT Plus buffer. To test detection sensitivity, Jurkat RNA equal to around 10 TCR copies was added to samples of about 20,000-1,000,000 naive CD8 T cells. Enrichment of CD8 T cells was done with RosetteSep CD8+ T Cell Enrichment Cocktail plus Ficoll-Paque, and ACK red cell lysis came afterward. A note on this clonotype: Its antigen is still unknown. Base-call qualities are not available, and no considerably larger clone is one nucleotide away.

The sample was naive CD8+ T cells from blood, with Jurkat cell RNA spiked in. The label giving this sample's cell subset or site can be read as: FACS-sorted CD8+CD4-CCR7+CD45RA+ naive T cells. This clonotype was sampled from a human donor in good health. Some libraries in this study had Jurkat cell RNA spiked in. The chain is encoded by TRBV7-2 joined to TRBJ2-1; TRBD1 aligns with 10 central bases. Here is the DNA: TGTGCCAGCAGCTCCCTGACAGGGGGCATGAACTATGAGCAGTTCTTC. This translates into CASSSLTGGMNYEQFF.